The T cell receptor beta chain described here comes from a study of blood T cell repertoires in COVID-19. For the study at large: Spain, Italy and the United States supplied samples that represented acute and convalescent COVID-19. T cells, B-cell-depleted T cells, or PBMCs provided the cDNA or gDNA that served as material.

Authors' processing steps: Amplified reference gene primers provided the basis for estimating nucleated cell counts. The assay was immunoSEQ multiplex PCR, and TCRdb's table has in-frame clones only and misses some. V, J and clone size reflect that table, while D and trimming were determined from the DNA. The table includes 130,000 or so clones, more than 70% detected once. Trimming took off 2 bases at V and 6 bases at J, with 14 bases between the two ends. Looked up from germline, CDR1 is LNHDA and CDR2 is SQIVND (reference sequence). The CDR3 consists of 15 residues. The chain combines TRBV19 with TRBJ2-4, with TRBD1 as a possible D gene (5 bases). Sequencing was carried out using peripheral blood. The sequence was obtained from a man in his 60s with acute or convalescent COVID-19. CDR3 in DNA: TGTGCCAGTAGTATAATAGCAGGGAAGGGAAACATTCAGTACTTC. Its translation is CASSIIAGKGNIQYF.